These 15 T cell receptor beta chains originate from one sample sequenced in a study of cytomegalovirus exposure and HLA in healthy donors. Researchers ran the PCR with 60 Vbeta and 13 Jbeta primers. Profiled with immunoSEQ multiplex PCR; TCRdb holds only in-frame clones, not every one. The repertoire includes tens of thousands of clones, about four fifths of them detected once, and approximately 3.6% sits in the top ten. Source material: PBMCs. These receptors all stem from a man aged 45 to 65 in good health and CMV-seronegative.

This chain joins TRBV5-5 and TRBJ1-2; D is unresolved. Germline V gene sequence: CDR1 SGHKS, CDR2 YYEKEE (reference sequence). The CDR3 extends over 11 amino acids. The V end was cut by 2 bases, the J end by 3 bases, with 2 bases between. The CDR3 reads CASSFYYGYTF. The CDR3 region has the DNA TGTGCCAGCAGCTTCTACTATGGCTACACCTTC.

The chain uses TRBV28 and TRBJ2-7; 12 bases are shared with TRBD2. J was trimmed by 3 bases and V by 6 bases; bases with no gene match: 3. CDR1 and CDR2 (germline): MDHEN, SYDVKM. This CDR3 is built from 14 residues. The CDR3 sequence is CASRGLAGLYEQYF. CDR3 bases: TGTGCCAGCAGAGGACTAGCGGGGCTCTACGAGCAGTACTTC.

This clone was observed once. The genes are TRBV27 and TRBJ2-3; 10 positions match TRBD1. Germline CDR1 MNHEY, CDR2 SMNVEV (reference sequence). V gave up 4 bases and J gave up 4 bases; unmatched junction bases: 5. The CDR3 totals 15 residues. CDR3 sequence (DNA): TGTGCCAGCAGTTCCGGGACAGGGGCCCCAGATACGCAGTATTTT. Translation gives CASSSGTGAPDTQYF.

This clone was detected once. This chain links TRBV28 with TRBJ2-7, with 10 positions matching TRBD2. The germline V gene has CDR1 MDHEN and CDR2 SYDVKM. J was trimmed by 2 bases and V by 0 bases; bases with no gene match: 16. The CDR3 is made up of 20 amino acids. CDR3: CASSLWFRLAGEYGTYEQYF. The DNA for the CDR3 is TGTGCCAGCAGTTTATGGTTTCGGCTAGCGGGAGAGTATGGGACCTACGAGCAGTACTTC.

This sequence joins TRBV28 and TRBJ1-5; 9 positions match TRBD1. V trimming: 6 bases; J trimming: 6 bases; junction bases outside the gene matches: 9. Germline V gives CDR1 MDHEN, CDR2 SYDVKM. The CDR3 is made up of 15 amino acids. CDR3 DNA sequence: TGTGCCAGCAGCCCTTGGACAGGGGAGGTTCAGCCCCAGCATTTT. Its protein product is CASSPWTGEVQPQHF.

V gene TRBV19 combines with J gene TRBJ1-2; D possibly corresponds to TRBD1 (6 bases). Deletions cut 7 bases from V and 2 bases from J, with 17 bases between. Looked up from germline, CDR1 is LNHDA and CDR2 is SQIVND (reference sequence). The CDR3 consists of 15 residues. CDR3 in amino acids: CASIPRGGLNYGYTF. The CDR3 DNA follows: TGTGCCAGTATCCCCCGAGGGGGACTAAACTATGGCTACACCTTC.

The rearrangement joins TRBV27 to TRBJ1-3; D may be TRBD1 (5 bases). The CDR3 has 16 amino acids. In germline, CDR1 is MNHEY, CDR2 SMNVEV (reference sequence). Trimming stripped 6 bases from V and 0 bases from J, with 15 bases between. The CDR3 sequence is CASRNSGSPSGNTIYF. The DNA of the CDR3 is TGTGCCAGCAGAAACTCAGGGTCCCCCTCTGGAAACACCATATATTTT.

This chain links TRBV28 with TRBJ2-1; possibly TRBD2 for D (5 bases). V was cut by 3 bases and J by 9 bases, with 18 bases left in between. The CDR3 is 15 amino acids. Looked up from germline, CDR1 is MDHEN and CDR2 is SYDVKM. CDR3 sequence reads: CASSFRRGRLGEQFF. The CDR3 DNA reads TGTGCCAGCAGTTTTCGGAGAGGGCGCCTGGGTGAGCAGTTCTTC. Combining the CDR3 with reference TRBV28 and TRBJ2-1 gives the whole variable domain DVKVTQSSRYLVKRTGEKVFLECVQDMDHENMFWYRQDPGLGLRLIYFSYDVKMKEKGDIPEGYSVSREKKERFSLILESASTNQTSMYLCASSFRRGRLGEQFFGPGTRLTVL.

This chain uses TRBV7-2 with TRBJ2-5; the D gene is possibly TRBD2 (6 bases). V was clipped by 1 base and J by 5 bases, with 14 bases between them. The CDR3 contains 15 residues. Germline V CDR1 and CDR2: SGHTA, FQGNSA. This CDR3 is CASSLGRAGGETQYF. CDR3 in DNA: TGTGCCAGCAGCTTAGGGAGGGCCGGAGGGGAGACCCAGTACTTC.

V and J are TRBV5-5 and TRBJ2-7, with D perhaps matching TRBD2 (5 bases). Trimming shortened V by 4 bases and J by 2 bases, and 7 bases separated the two germline ends. CDR3 length: 12 amino acids. CDR1 SGHKS and CDR2 YYEKEE come from the germline V gene (reference sequence). CDR3 sequence: CASSPGTYEQYF. CDR3 DNA: TGTGCCAGCAGCCCGGGGACCTACGAGCAGTACTTC.

This chain joins TRBV6-5 and TRBJ2-4; D possibly corresponds to TRBD1 (5 bases). V lost 2 bases and J lost 8, with 16 bases in between. CDR1 MNHEY and CDR2 SVGAGI come from the germline V gene. The CDR3 spans 15 residues. This CDR3 reads CASSYGAPPTDIQYF. CDR3 bases: TGTGCCAGCAGTTACGGGGCCCCGCCAACGGACATTCAGTACTTC.

This clone was recorded a few times. V and J are TRBV28 and TRBJ1-5; TRBD1 matches 7 bases. J lost 2 bases, V lost 5 bases, and 3 bases had no gene match. Germline loops: CDR1 MDHEN, CDR2 SYDVKM. The length of the CDR3 is 14 residues. The CDR3 nucleotides read TGTGCCAGCAGTCGGGGACAGCGCAATCAGCCCCAGCATTTT. Protein: CASSRGQRNQPQHF.

The chain joins TRBV19 to TRBJ2-2, with 8 bases that match TRBD2. The length of the CDR3 is 15 residues. V lost 7 bases, J lost 6 bases, and 10 bases stayed unmatched. Germline V gene data show CDR1 as LNHDA and CDR2 as SQIVND (reference sequence). This CDR3 is CASTPSGRSAGELFF. The CDR3 DNA follows: TGTGCCAGTACTCCGAGCGGGAGATCGGCCGGGGAGCTGTTTTTT. Full variable domain (remainder filled in from reference TRBV19 and TRBJ2-2): DGGITQSPKYLFRKEGQNVTLSCEQNLNHDAMYWYRQDPGQGLRLIYYSQIVNDFQKGDIAEGYSVSREKKESFPLTVTSAQKNPTAFYLCASTPSGRSAGELFFGEGSRLTVL.

This chain joins TRBV18 and TRBJ2-7, with 10 bases aligning to TRBD2. From germline, CDR1 is KGHSH and CDR2 LQKENI. The J segment lost 6 bases and the V segment lost 5 bases, leaving 7 bases of the junction unmatched. The CDR3 sequence is 14 residues long. The DNA of the CDR3 is TGTGCCAGCTCATTAACTAGCGGGGTTCCCGAGCAGTACTTC. Its protein is CASSLTSGVPEQYF.

This chain connects TRBV5-1 to TRBJ1-2; TRBD1 aligns across 7 bases. Trimming took 2 bases from V and 4 from J; bases not matched to a gene: 14. Germline CDR1 SGHRS, CDR2 YFSETQ. The CDR3 runs to 17 residues. The CDR3 DNA follows: TGCGCCAGCAGCTTCCTTAACTCCGGGACAGATCTCTATGGCTACACCTTC. Amino acids: CASSFLNSGTDLYGYTF.